This T cell receptor beta chain emerged from a study of CD8 T cells in ankylosing spondylitis. With molecular barcodes, quantitative 5'-RACE was used to make the TCR beta libraries. TCRdb called the 5' RACE reads again in MiXCR, with one record for every CDR3 protein. The sample lists some 840,000 distinct CDR3 sequences, 12% occurring once. In its sample, this clonotype was seen many times. No antigen is known for it. CDR3 length: 12 residues. From germline, CDR1 is DFQATT and CDR2 SNEGSKA (reference sequence). V gave up 1 base and J gave up 2 bases, with 3 bases separating them. Study-level results: The authors reported significant enrichment of disease-linked clones in matched ankylosing spondylitis synovial fluid. Some motif variants had been reported before (in reactive arthritis synovial fluid and blood). Relatively scarce in peripheral blood, disease-linked clones were CD8+. A motif in TCR beta, a set of roughly eight highly homologous variants, appeared characteristic of ankylosing spondylitis blood.

The chain has TRBV20-1 and TRBJ2-1; no reliable D call. This sequence was found in a male donor with ankylosing spondylitis. Sequencing used blood, either unsorted or a sorted T cell fraction (not recorded which). DNA of the CDR3: TGCAGTGCTAGAGGGACCTACAATGAGCAGTTCTTC. Translation gives CSARGTYNEQFF.